This is a list of T cell receptor beta chains from one sample in a study of vaccination effects on CD4 cells after COVID-19. Sequencing was performed with immunoSEQ multiplex PCR; in TCRdb, only in-frame clones are kept and a portion is missing. The table includes tens of thousands of clones, 70% detected once. The antigens of these receptors remain unknown. Specimen: CD4+ T cells from PBMCs cultured with HCoV-229E spike peptides, collected before COVID-19 vaccination. The receptors come from a human donor who received a COVID-19 vaccine. The CDR3 runs from the conserved cysteine through the conserved F or W. A D gene is named only where the DNA matches it firmly. Rows may omit the clone size; those that give it use once, few, many or a size class.

abundance,d_gene,v_gene,j_gene,CDR3aa,CDR3nt
NA,NA,TRBV20-1,TRBJ2-1,CSASSAGEGNEQFF,TGCAGTGCTAGTTCGGCAGGGGAGGGCAATGAGCAGTTCTTC
NA,TRBD1,TRBV5-1,TRBJ2-3,CASRQGAKSDTDTQYF,TGCGCCAGCCGCCAGGGGGCAAAAAGTGACACAGATACGCAGTATTTT
NA,NA,TRBV6-1,TRBJ1-1,CASSEHVNTEAFF,TGTGCCAGCAGTGAACACGTTAACACTGAAGCTTTCTTT
NA,NA,TRBV5-1,TRBJ2-5,CASSLQDLRETQYF,TGCGCCAGCAGCTTACAGGACCTCCGGGAGACCCAGTACTTC
few,NA,TRBV6-6,TRBJ1-6,CASSYTPRTGSPLHF,TGTGCCAGCAGTTACACCCCCCGGACCGGATCACCCCTCCACTTT
NA,NA,TRBV19,TRBJ2-5,CASGRQETQYF,TGTGCCAGTGGACGACAAGAGACCCAGTACTTC
NA,TRBD2,TRBV5-4,TRBJ2-6,CASSTNSRTSGFGANVLTF,TGTGCCAGCAGCACGAATTCCAGGACTAGCGGGTTTGGGGCCAACGTCCTGACTTTC
NA,TRBD2,TRBV6-5,TRBJ2-7,CASSPRRERDEQYF,TGTGCCAGCAGCCCGAGGCGGGAGCGCGACGAGCAGTACTTC
NA,TRBD2,TRBV3-1/TRBV3-2,TRBJ2-1,CASSQETSRRQFF,TGTGCCAGCAGCCAAGAGACTAGCCGTAGGCAGTTCTTC
NA,NA,TRBV2,TRBJ1-2,CASSEAGGGGGYTF,TGTGCCAGCAGTGAAGCGGGGGGGGGCGGTGGCTACACCTTC
NA,TRBD2,TRBV7-6,TRBJ2-7,CASSRRTSGTYEQYF,TGTGCCAGCAGTCGACGGACTAGCGGAACCTACGAGCAGTACTTC
NA,NA,TRBV5-1,TRBJ2-7,CASSPAGIHEQYF,TGCGCCAGCAGCCCGGCAGGGATCCACGAGCAGTACTTC
few,NA,TRBV15,TRBJ1-1,CATSREARGTEAFF,TGTGCCACCAGCAGAGAAGCCCGGGGGACTGAAGCTTTCTTT
few,TRBD2,TRBV2,TRBJ2-5,CASNYGTSGKETQYF,TGTGCCAGCAACTACGGGACTAGCGGAAAAGAGACCCAGTACTTC
NA,NA,TRBV7-7,TRBJ2-5,CASSSGRKIQETQYF,TGTGCCAGCAGCTCTGGTCGAAAGATCCAAGAGACCCAGTACTTC
NA,NA,TRBV15,TRBJ2-2,CATSPTSGLRAASRSTGELFF,TGTGCCACCAGCCCTACTTCGGGATTACGAGCGGCCTCCAGAAGCACCGGGGAGCTGTTTTTT
NA,NA,TRBV7-2,TRBJ2-3,CASSLVGAGFTDTQYF,TGTGCCAGCAGCTTAGTCGGGGCGGGGTTCACAGATACGCAGTATTTT
few,NA,TRBV5-6,TRBJ2-5,CASSLTGIQETQYF,TGTGCCAGCAGCTTGACGGGAATCCAAGAGACCCAGTACTTC
NA,TRBD2,TRBV6-5,TRBJ2-7,CASSSGTNSEQYF,TGTGCCAGCAGCTCCGGGACTAACTCCGAGCAGTACTTC
NA,NA,TRBV11-2,TRBJ2-1,CASSLGYAGEQFF,TGTGCCAGCAGCTTAGGGTACGCTGGTGAGCAGTTCTTC
NA,NA,TRBV6-5,TRBJ2-7,CASSAISPGHEQYF,TGTGCCAGCAGCGCGATCTCCCCGGGCCACGAGCAGTACTTC
NA,TRBD2,TRBV15,TRBJ2-3,CATSSSGRAVDTQYF,TGTGCCACCAGCAGTAGCGGGAGGGCGGTGGATACGCAGTATTTT
NA,NA,TRBV6-2/TRBV6-3,TRBJ1-4,CASSRATQSTNEKLFF,TGTGCCAGCAGTCGAGCTACACAATCAACTAATGAAAAACTGTTTTTT
NA,NA,TRBV19,TRBJ1-2,CATYDGPQLYGYTF,TGTGCCACTTACGACGGACCGCAACTCTATGGCTACACCTTC
few,NA,TRBV7-8,TRBJ2-2,CASSQQRRGLSNTGELFF,TGTGCCAGCAGCCAACAGAGGAGGGGACTTTCGAACACCGGGGAGCTGTTTTTT
NA,NA,TRBV27,TRBJ2-5,CASKGGNLETQYF,TGTGCCAGCAAGGGCGGCAACTTAGAGACCCAGTACTTC
NA,NA,TRBV6-4,TRBJ1-4,CARRRIPEKLFF,TGTGCCAGACGACGGATACCTGAAAAACTGTTTTTT
NA,TRBD2,TRBV7-6,TRBJ2-1,CASSPYETSGSRNEQFF,TGTGCCAGCAGCCCATACGAAACTAGCGGGAGTCGCAATGAGCAGTTCTTC
NA,TRBD1,TRBV3-1/TRBV3-2,TRBJ1-6,CASSQGQGKNSPLHF,TGTGCCAGCAGCCAAGGACAGGGGAAAAATTCACCCCTCCACTTT
NA,NA,TRBV3-1/TRBV3-2,TRBJ2-7,CASSQAGIEQYF,TGTGCCAGCAGCCAGGCAGGGATCGAGCAGTACTTC
NA,NA,TRBV7-9,TRBJ2-1,CASSSGNRTVFFF,TGTGCCAGCAGCTCCGGAAATCGGACAGTCTTCTTCTTC
NA,TRBD2,TRBV2,TRBJ2-7,CASHGLAGNEQYF,TGTGCCAGCCACGGACTAGCGGGGAACGAGCAGTACTTC
NA,NA,TRBV6-2/TRBV6-3,TRBJ2-7,CASSHTPLRVSSYEQYF,TGTGCCAGCAGCCACACCCCCCTCCGGGTAAGCTCCTACGAGCAGTACTTC
NA,TRBD2,TRBV6-2/TRBV6-3,TRBJ2-3,CASSYVGLAGDRGDTQYF,TGTGCCAGCAGTTACGTGGGACTAGCGGGAGACCGCGGAGATACGCAGTATTTT
medium-sized,NA,TRBV4-1,TRBJ2-7,CASSQGTLSYSYEQYF,TGCGCCAGCAGCCAAGGTACGCTCAGCTACTCCTACGAGCAGTACTTC
few,NA,TRBV6-5,TRBJ2-1,CASSSELGQFF,TGTGCCAGCAGTTCTGAGCTGGGCCAGTTCTTC
NA,NA,TRBV3-1/TRBV3-2,TRBJ2-7,CASSQAIGGEQYF,TGTGCCAGCAGCCAAGCTATAGGGGGCGAGCAGTACTTC
few,NA,TRBV21-1,TRBJ2-1,CASRDNREHGQFF,TGTGCCAGCAGGGATAATCGGGAGCACGGGCAGTTCTTC
NA,TRBD2,TRBV27,TRBJ2-1,CASSPEGVAGGYNEQFF,TGTGCCAGCAGTCCCGAGGGGGTAGCGGGGGGGTACAATGAGCAGTTCTTC
once,TRBD1,TRBV5-1,TRBJ2-7,CASSLARRQGISYEQYF,TGCGCCAGCAGCTTGGCCCGAAGACAGGGAATATCTTACGAGCAGTACTTC
once,NA,TRBV18,TRBJ2-1,CASRPGLSNEQFF,TGTGCCAGCAGACCGGGACTGAGCAATGAGCAGTTCTTC
medium-sized,NA,TRBV9,TRBJ1-2,CASSPPTRGYGYTF,TGTGCCAGCAGCCCCCCGACCAGGGGCTATGGCTACACCTTC
NA,NA,TRBV7-2,TRBJ2-3,CASSVSGSSTDTQYF,TGTGCCAGCAGCGTCTCAGGGAGTAGCACAGATACGCAGTATTTT
few,NA,TRBV19,TRBJ1-2,CASHREGGGYTF,TGTGCCAGCCACCGGGAAGGGGGAGGCTACACCTTC
NA,TRBD2,TRBV11-2,TRBJ2-1,CASSWGGVNEQFF,TGTGCCAGCAGCTGGGGAGGGGTGAATGAGCAGTTCTTC
few,TRBD1,TRBV3-1/TRBV3-2,TRBJ2-7,CASSLWDSSYEQYF,TGTGCCAGCAGCCTTTGGGACAGCTCCTACGAGCAGTACTTC
NA,NA,TRBV3-1/TRBV3-2,TRBJ2-7,CASSQDTLYEQYF,TGTGCCAGCAGCCAAGATACACTCTACGAGCAGTACTTC
few,TRBD2,TRBV19,TRBJ2-2,CASSSLLAGSANTGELFF,TGTGCCAGTAGTTCCCTACTAGCGGGGTCCGCGAACACCGGGGAGCTGTTTTTT
NA,NA,TRBV6-2/TRBV6-3,TRBJ1-5,CASSTYNQPQHF,TGTGCCAGCAGTACATATAATCAGCCCCAGCATTTT
NA,TRBD2,TRBV12-3/TRBV12-4,TRBJ2-7,CASSPSSGSRYF,TGTGCCAGCAGTCCGAGTAGCGGGAGCAGGTACTTC
NA,NA,TRBV2,TRBJ1-5,CASSEGAQGNQPQHF,TGTGCCAGCAGTGAAGGTGCACAGGGCAATCAGCCCCAGCATTTT
NA,NA,TRBV3-1/TRBV3-2,TRBJ2-3,CASSPLAASTDTQYF,TGTGCCAGCAGCCCATTAGCGGCTAGCACAGATACGCAGTATTTT
NA,TRBD2,TRBV28,TRBJ2-1,CASSDPGTSVTFGSYNEQFF,TGTGCCAGCAGTGACCCCGGGACTAGCGTCACATTCGGGTCCTACAATGAGCAGTTCTTC
NA,TRBD1,TRBV20-1,TRBJ1-3,CSASKDRASGNTIYF,TGCAGTGCTAGTAAGGACAGGGCTTCTGGAAACACCATATATTTT